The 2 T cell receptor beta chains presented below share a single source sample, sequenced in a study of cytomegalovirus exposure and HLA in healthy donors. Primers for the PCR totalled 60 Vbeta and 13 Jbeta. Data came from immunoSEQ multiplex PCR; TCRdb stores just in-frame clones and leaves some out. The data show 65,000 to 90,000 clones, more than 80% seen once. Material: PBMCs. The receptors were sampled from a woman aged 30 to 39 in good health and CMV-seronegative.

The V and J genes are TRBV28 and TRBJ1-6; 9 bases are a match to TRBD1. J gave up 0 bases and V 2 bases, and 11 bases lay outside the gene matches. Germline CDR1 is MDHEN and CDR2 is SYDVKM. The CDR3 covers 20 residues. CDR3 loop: CASSLRRWDRVSSYNSPLHF. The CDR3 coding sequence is TGTGCCAGCAGTTTAAGGAGGTGGGACAGGGTGAGCTCCTATAATTCACCCCTCCACTTT.

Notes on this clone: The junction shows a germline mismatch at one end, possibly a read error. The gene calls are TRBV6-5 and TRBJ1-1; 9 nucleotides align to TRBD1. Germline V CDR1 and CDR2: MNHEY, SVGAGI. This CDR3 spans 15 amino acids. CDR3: CASSIQGAGNTDAFF. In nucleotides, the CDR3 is TGTGCCAGCAGTATACAGGGGGCAGGGAACACTGACGCTTTCTTT.